The TCR beta chain described here comes from a study of Ad26.COV2.S vaccination and SARS-CoV-2 variants. Study summary: Once, or twice with 56 days between doses, Ad26.COV2.S was given intramuscularly.

Trimming left V 7 bases short and J 7 bases short, with 11 bases between. This CDR3 comprises 12 residues. With regard to this clone: Its matching antigen is unknown.

Treatment noted: some 20 received Ad26.COV2.S at low or high dose, single or two shots; roughly 5 received placebo; per-sample allocation not given. Following the first vaccine or placebo injection, samples were taken on day 63. Built on an Ad26 vector, the vaccine expressed Wuhan-strain SARS-CoV-2 spike. Study outcomes and limitations: It was reported that spike-specific CD8+ and CD4+ T cell responses were substantially broad after vaccination.

TCRdb's table, derived via immunoSEQ multiplex PCR, lists solely in-frame clones and lacks some. The data show 380,000 or so clones, with approximately 86% seen just once and 9.5% to 12% held by the top ten. The sample in question was peripheral blood, obtained in a trial of Ad26.COV2.S vaccine versus placebo. V gene TRBV12-3 or TRBV12-4 combines with J gene TRBJ2-1; the D is unclear. The source is a person between 18 and 60 years old who received the Ad26.COV2.S COVID-19 vaccine or a placebo. CDR3 DNA sequence: TGTGCCAGCACCGACCGGAGTAATGAGCAGTTCTTC. Residues: CASTDRSNEQFF.